The 22 T cell receptor beta chains presented below share a single source sample, sequenced in a study of control samples from healthy donors and cancer patients. TCRdb's table, derived via immunoSEQ multiplex PCR, lists solely in-frame clones and lacks some. The sample has tens of thousands of clones; 91% are singletons. The sequenced material came from blood. The receptors shown here come from a man aged 30 to 39 in good health.

The rearrangement joins TRBV7-3 to TRBJ1-2; D may be TRBD1 (6 bases). V was cut by 5 bases and J by 8 bases, with 21 bases left in between. This CDR3 has 15 amino acids. CDR1 SGHTA and CDR2 FQGTGA come from the germline V gene. CDR3: CASSPSRGSSGGYTF. The CDR3 nucleotides read TGTGCCAGCAGCCCCTCCAGGGGTTCTTCAGGGGGCTACACCTTC. The variable domain in full, with the rest retrieved from reference TRBV7-3 and TRBJ1-2, is GAGVSQTPSNKVTEKGKYVELRCDPISGHTALYWYRQSLGQGPEFLIYFQGTGAADDSGLPNDRFFAVRPEGSVSTLKIQRTERGDSAVYLCASSPSRGSSGGYTFGSGTRLTVV.

The chain carries TRBV30 and TRBJ1-1, with D unresolved. The V gene lost 0 bases and the J gene lost 7 bases, with 12 bases spanning the gap. Germline V gives CDR1 GTSNPN, CDR2 SVGIG (reference sequence). The CDR3 is 13 residues long. The CDR3 DNA reads as TGTGCCTGGAGTGTGGGTCTTTACAGTGAAGCTTTCTTT. This sequence encodes CAWSVGLYSEAFF.

The chain has TRBV9 and TRBJ2-1; 11 nucleotides align to TRBD2. The V and J ends lost 0 bases and 0 bases, in that order; junction bases with no gene match: 5. In germline, CDR1 is SGDLS, CDR2 YYNGEE. The CDR3 is 18 residues long. CDR3 in DNA: TGTGCCAGCAGCGTAGTTAGCGGGAGGGGAAACTCCTACAATGAGCAGTTCTTC. Encoded protein: CASSVVSGRGNSYNEQFF.

The chain links TRBV6-6 to TRBJ1-5, with 9 bases lining up with TRBD1. V shed 7 bases and J 4 bases; nucleotides not matched to a gene: 8. The CDR3 has 15 amino acids. Germline CDR1 reads MNHNY; CDR2 reads SVGAGI (reference sequence). This CDR3 is CASTSRDRVNQPQHF. The DNA of the CDR3 is TGTGCCAGCACCTCCAGGGACAGGGTAAATCAGCCCCAGCATTTT.

The CDR3 sequence: CASSQVGGTYEQYF. The CDR3 DNA is TGTGCCAGCAGCCAAGTCGGGGGAACCTACGAGCAGTACTTC. V is TRBV14 and J is TRBJ2-7; maybe TRBD2 (6 bases). Deletions cut 1 base from V and 2 bases from J, with 9 bases between. CDR1 is SGHDN, CDR2 FVKESK, per germline. This CDR3 spans 14 amino acids.

The chain employs TRBV5-8 and TRBJ2-7; D is uncertain. V was pared by 1 base and J by 5 bases, with 10 bases between. Germline lookup yields CDR1 SGHTS and CDR2 YDEGEE. The CDR3 is made up of 13 amino acids. CDR3 sequence reads: CASSLTVDHEQYF. The CDR3 DNA follows: TGTGCCAGCAGCTTGACAGTGGACCACGAGCAGTACTTC.

The genes are TRBV10-3 and TRBJ2-1; a weak D match, TRBD2 (5 bases). V was pared by 5 bases and J by 0 bases, with 8 bases between. CDR1 ENHRY and CDR2 SYGVKD come from the germline V gene. The CDR3 totals 14 residues. In nucleotides, the CDR3 is TGTGCCATCAGTCGGGGTGGCTCCTACAATGAGCAGTTCTTC. Protein sequence: CAISRGGSYNEQFF.

The CDR3 region is CASSGRQGGELFF. In DNA form, the CDR3 reads TGTGCCAGCAGCGGCAGACAGGGAGGGGAGCTGTTTTTT. The chain couples TRBV7-9 to TRBJ2-2, with 7 bases lining up with TRBD1. Losses at the gene ends were 5 bases for V and 8 bases for J; bases not matched to a gene: 5. CDR1 is SEHNR, CDR2 FQNEAQ, per germline (reference sequence). The CDR3 extends over 13 amino acids.

This chain joins TRBV7-2 and TRBJ1-1, with 9 bases aligning to TRBD1. Germline assignment: CDR1 SGHTA and CDR2 FQGNSA. J gave up 0 bases and V 6 bases, and 8 bases lay outside the gene matches. This CDR3 is built from 16 residues. CDR3 amino acids: CASSEQGAPMNTEAFF. The CDR3 DNA follows: TGTGCCAGCAGTGAACAGGGGGCACCGATGAACACTGAAGCTTTCTTT. Full variable domain (missing parts from reference TRBV7-2 and TRBJ1-1): GAGVSQSPSNKVTEKGKDVELRCDPISGHTALYWYRQSLGQGLEFLIYFQGNSAPDKSGLPSDRFSAERTGGSVSTLTIQRTQQEDSAVYLCASSEQGAPMNTEAFFGQGTRLTVV.

The chain employs TRBV18 and TRBJ2-3; D is possibly TRBD1 (6 bases). The germline gives CDR1 KGHSH, CDR2 LQKENI. V lost 4 bases to trimming and J lost 6 bases, with 20 bases between them. The CDR3 consists of 16 residues. This CDR3 is CASSLNPGTTADTQYF. The CDR3 region has the DNA TGTGCCAGCTCACTAAATCCGGGGACAACGGCTGATACGCAGTATTTT.

The genes are TRBV4-1 and TRBJ2-1; D is unresolved. The V gene lost 0 bases and the J gene lost 2 bases, with 14 bases spanning the gap. Germline CDR1 MGHRA, CDR2 YSYEKL. The CDR3 loop spans 17 amino acids. The CDR3 here is CASSQERAGLTYNEQFF. The CDR3 DNA is TGCGCCAGCAGCCAAGAAAGGGCCGGGCTGACCTACAATGAGCAGTTCTTC.

The chain links TRBV25-1 to TRBJ2-1; 11 bases are a match to TRBD2. CDR3 size: 14 residues. Trimming took 5 bases from V and 9 from J; bases not matched to a gene: 6. CDR1 and CDR2 (germline): MGHDK, SYGVNS. CDR3 loop: CASSIAGGRGEQFF. The CDR3, as DNA: TGTGCCAGCAGTATAGCGGGAGGGCGGGGTGAGCAGTTCTTC. The whole variable domain, remainder taken from reference TRBV25-1 and TRBJ2-1, is EADIYQTPRYLVIGTGKKITLECSQTMGHDKMYWYQQDPGMELHLIHYSYGVNSTEKGDLSSESTVSRIRTEHFPLTLESARPSHTSQYLCASSIAGGRGEQFFGPGTRLTVL.

V gene TRBV19 combines with J gene TRBJ2-5; D is undetermined. The V and J ends lost 3 bases and 5 bases respectively, with 13 bases between them. The CDR3 length is 14 residues. Germline V lookup: CDR1 LNHDA, CDR2 SQIVND (reference sequence). In DNA, the CDR3 is TGTGCCAGTAGTATTGAGTCCTTCGGCGAGACCCAGTACTTC. Amino acids: CASSIESFGETQYF. Together with reference TRBV19 and TRBJ2-5, the CDR3 gives the full variable domain: DGGITQSPKYLFRKEGQNVTLSCEQNLNHDAMYWYRQDPGQGLRLIYYSQIVNDFQKGDIAEGYSVSREKKESFPLTVTSAQKNPTAFYLCASSIESFGETQYFGPGTRLLVL.

The chain couples TRBV19 to TRBJ1-1; 8 bases are shared with TRBD1. The CDR3 runs 17 residues. V shed 2 bases, J shed 0 bases, and the junction held 8 bases outside the gene matches. The germline gives CDR1 LNHDA, CDR2 SQIVND (reference sequence). The chain's CDR3 is CASSITRDRRMNTEAFF. The CDR3 bases are TGTGCCAGTAGTATAACCAGGGACAGGAGAATGAACACTGAAGCTTTCTTT.

The rearrangement links TRBV28 to TRBJ2-3; 13 nucleotides line up with TRBD2. This CDR3 has 15 residues. CDR1 and CDR2 from the germline V gene are MDHEN and SYDVKM. V was clipped by 7 bases and J by 1 base; unmatched bases: 2. CDR3 nucleotide sequence: TGTGCCAGCACCACTAGCGGGGGGGGCACAGATACGCAGTATTTT. Amino acid sequence: CASTTSGGGTDTQYF.

The rearrangement joins TRBV28 to TRBJ2-3, with D possibly being TRBD1 (6 bases). Trimming shortened V by 5 bases and J by 0 bases, and 12 bases separated the two germline ends. Germline-derived CDR1 and CDR2 are MDHEN and SYDVKM. The CDR3 has 15 amino acids. The CDR3 DNA reads TGTGCCAGCAGTCAGGGGACGTCTAGCACAGATACGCAGTATTTT. Translating gives CASSQGTSSTDTQYF.

The V call is TRBV12-3 or TRBV12-4, the J call TRBJ1-5; D remains unclear. Trimming shortened V by 4 bases and J by 2 bases, and 6 bases separated the two germline ends. The CDR3 length is 13 residues. The CDR3 loop is CASSSRGNQPQHF. CDR3 coding DNA: TGTGCCAGCAGTTCCAGAGGCAATCAGCCCCAGCATTTT.

V usage is TRBV10-3 and J usage is TRBJ2-1, with a possible D match to TRBD2 (5 bases). The CDR3 loop spans 14 amino acids. In germline, CDR1 is ENHRY, CDR2 SYGVKD. V was shortened by 4 bases and J by 0 bases, with 7 bases between the two germline ends. The CDR3: CAISAGTSYNEQFF. For the CDR3, the DNA is TGTGCCATCAGTGCGGGAACCTCCTACAATGAGCAGTTCTTC.

The rearrangement uses TRBV19 and TRBJ2-1; TRBD2 is a possible D gene (6 bases). Between the trimmed V and J ends, which lost 7 bases and 6 bases, there was a span of 25 bases. The germline CDR1 and CDR2 sequences are LNHDA and SQIVND (reference sequence). This CDR3 region has 17 residues. The CDR3 reads CASTHPEAGRLTNEQFF. The CDR3 nucleotides read TGTGCCAGTACCCACCCCGAGGCGGGACGGTTAACCAATGAGCAGTTCTTC.

This chain uses TRBV9 with TRBJ2-1; tentative D call: TRBD2 (6 bases). V was clipped by 4 bases and J by 9 bases, with 17 bases between them. The CDR3 is made up of 14 amino acids. The germline CDR1 and CDR2 sequences are SGDLS and YYNGEE. The CDR3 sequence is CASSMGLEPGEQFF. CDR3 coding DNA: TGTGCCAGCAGCATGGGACTCGAACCTGGTGAGCAGTTCTTC.

In DNA, the CDR3 is TGTGCCAGCAGTAACACAGGGGATCAGCCCCAGCATTTT. This encodes CASSNTGDQPQHF. The V and J genes are TRBV6-5 and TRBJ1-5, with 7 bases that match TRBD1. Germline V gene lookup returns CDR1 MNHEY and CDR2 SVGAGI. The CDR3 runs to 13 residues. V shed 5 bases and J 5 bases; nucleotides not matched to a gene: 3.

This clone came up once. In nucleotides, the CDR3 is TGTGCCAGCAGCTTGACGGGATTTCGGAACTATGGCTACACCTTC. Translated: CASSLTGFRNYGYTF. The chain carries TRBV5-6 and TRBJ1-2, with D hard to call. The CDR3 extends over 15 amino acids. Trimming pared 1 base from V and 2 bases from J, leaving 12 bases between. Germline V lookup: CDR1 SGHDT, CDR2 YYEEEE.